This record looks at one T cell receptor (beta chain) sequence and its context. The data were obtained in a study of blood T cell repertoires in COVID-19. Study summary: Samples taken during acute and convalescent COVID-19 were collected in the United States, Italy and Spain.

Looked up from germline, CDR1 is SEHNR and CDR2 is FQNEAQ (reference sequence). Trimming pared 2 bases from V and 2 bases from J, leaving 7 bases between. The CDR3 runs to 14 residues. The assay was immunoSEQ multiplex PCR, and TCRdb's table has in-frame clones only and misses some. The repertoire holds more than 150,000 clones, with about 80% as singletons. The origin of this receptor is a human donor in a cohort sampled during active COVID-19. The rearrangement links TRBV7-9 to TRBJ2-1; D is uncertain. The sequenced sample consisted of peripheral blood. CDR3 in amino acids: CASSLSAAYNEQFF. CDR3 DNA sequence: TGTGCCAGCAGCTTAAGCGCGGCCTACAATGAGCAGTTCTTC.